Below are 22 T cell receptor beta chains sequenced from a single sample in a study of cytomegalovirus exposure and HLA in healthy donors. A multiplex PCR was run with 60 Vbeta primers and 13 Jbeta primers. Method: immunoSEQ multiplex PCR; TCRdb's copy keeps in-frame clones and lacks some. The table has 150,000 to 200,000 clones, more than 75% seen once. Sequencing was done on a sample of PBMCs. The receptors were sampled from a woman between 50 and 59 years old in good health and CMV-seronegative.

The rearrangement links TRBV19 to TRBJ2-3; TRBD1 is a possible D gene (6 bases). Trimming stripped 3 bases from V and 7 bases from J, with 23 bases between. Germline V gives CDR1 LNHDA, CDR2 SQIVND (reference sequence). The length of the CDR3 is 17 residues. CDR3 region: CASSMTGSGPSENTQYF. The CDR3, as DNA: TGTGCCAGTAGTATGACAGGTTCGGGACCCTCCGAGAATACGCAGTATTTT.

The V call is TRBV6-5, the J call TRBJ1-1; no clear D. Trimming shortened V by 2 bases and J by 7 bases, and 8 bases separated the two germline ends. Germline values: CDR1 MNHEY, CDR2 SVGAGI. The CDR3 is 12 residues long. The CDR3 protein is CASSYEQFEAFF. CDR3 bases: TGTGCCAGCAGTTACGAACAGTTTGAAGCTTTCTTT.

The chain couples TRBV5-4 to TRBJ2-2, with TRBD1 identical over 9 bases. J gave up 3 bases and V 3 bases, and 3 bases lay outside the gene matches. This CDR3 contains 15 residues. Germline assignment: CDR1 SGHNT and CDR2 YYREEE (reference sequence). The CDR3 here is CASSSGTGYTGELFF. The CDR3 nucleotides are TGTGCCAGCAGCTCCGGGACAGGGTACACCGGGGAGCTGTTTTTT.

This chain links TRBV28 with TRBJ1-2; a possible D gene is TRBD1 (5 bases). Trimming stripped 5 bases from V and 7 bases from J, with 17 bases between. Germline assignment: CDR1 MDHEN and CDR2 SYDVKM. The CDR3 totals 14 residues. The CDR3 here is CASSGPGHTGGYTF. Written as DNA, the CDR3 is TGTGCCAGCAGTGGGCCCGGACATACTGGTGGCTACACCTTC.

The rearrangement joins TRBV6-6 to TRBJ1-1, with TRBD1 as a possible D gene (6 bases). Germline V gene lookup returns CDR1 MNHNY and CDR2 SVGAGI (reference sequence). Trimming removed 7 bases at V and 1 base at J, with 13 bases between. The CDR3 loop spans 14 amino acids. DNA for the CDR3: TGTGCCAGCATTCCGGGACACAAGAACACTGAAGCTTTCTTT. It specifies CASIPGHKNTEAFF.

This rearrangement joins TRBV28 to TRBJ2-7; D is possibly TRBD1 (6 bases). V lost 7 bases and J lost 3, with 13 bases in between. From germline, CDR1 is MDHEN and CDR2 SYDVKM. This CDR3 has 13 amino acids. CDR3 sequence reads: CASIGGPHYEQYF. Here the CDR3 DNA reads TGTGCCAGCATTGGGGGCCCCCACTACGAGCAGTACTTC.

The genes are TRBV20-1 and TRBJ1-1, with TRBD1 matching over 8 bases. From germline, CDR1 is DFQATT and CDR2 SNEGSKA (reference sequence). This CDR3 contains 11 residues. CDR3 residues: CRVRGPAEAFF. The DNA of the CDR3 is TGCAGAGTCAGGGGGCCGGCTGAAGCTTTCTTT.

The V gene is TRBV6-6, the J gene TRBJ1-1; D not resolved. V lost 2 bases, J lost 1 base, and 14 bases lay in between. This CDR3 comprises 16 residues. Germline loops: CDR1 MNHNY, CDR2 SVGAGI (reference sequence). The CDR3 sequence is CASSYPLGRGNTEAFF. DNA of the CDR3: TGTGCCAGCAGTTACCCCCTTGGACGGGGGAACACTGAAGCTTTCTTT.

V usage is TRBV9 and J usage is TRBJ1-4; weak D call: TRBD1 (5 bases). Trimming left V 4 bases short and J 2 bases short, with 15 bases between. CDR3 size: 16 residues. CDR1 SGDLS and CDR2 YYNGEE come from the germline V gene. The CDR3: CASSPQMGGTNEKLFF. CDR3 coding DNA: TGTGCCAGCAGCCCCCAGATGGGGGGGACTAATGAAAAACTGTTTTTT. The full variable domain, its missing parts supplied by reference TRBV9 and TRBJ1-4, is DSGVTQTPKHLITATGQRVTLRCSPRSGDLSVYWYQQSLDQGLQFLIQYYNGEERAKGNILERFSAQQFPDLHSELNLSSLELGDSALYFCASSPQMGGTNEKLFFGSGTQLSVL.

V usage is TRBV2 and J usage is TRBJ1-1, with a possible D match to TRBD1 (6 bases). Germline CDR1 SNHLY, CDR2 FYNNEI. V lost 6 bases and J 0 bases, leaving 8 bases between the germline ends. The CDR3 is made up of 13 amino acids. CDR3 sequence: CASRRQVNTEAFF. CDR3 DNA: TGTGCCAGCAGACGACAGGTGAACACTGAAGCTTTCTTT.

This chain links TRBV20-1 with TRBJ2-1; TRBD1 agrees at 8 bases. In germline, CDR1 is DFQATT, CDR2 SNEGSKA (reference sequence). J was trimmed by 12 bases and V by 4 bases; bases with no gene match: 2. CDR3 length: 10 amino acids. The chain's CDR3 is CSATGTGQFF. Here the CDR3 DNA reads TGCAGTGCTACCGGGACAGGGCAGTTCTTC.

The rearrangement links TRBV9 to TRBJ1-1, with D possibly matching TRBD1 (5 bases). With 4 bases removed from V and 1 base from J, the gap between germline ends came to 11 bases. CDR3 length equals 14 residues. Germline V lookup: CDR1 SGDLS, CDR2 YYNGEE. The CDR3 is CASSMRGKNTEAFF. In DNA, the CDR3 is TGTGCCAGCAGCATGCGGGGGAAGAACACTGAAGCTTTCTTT.

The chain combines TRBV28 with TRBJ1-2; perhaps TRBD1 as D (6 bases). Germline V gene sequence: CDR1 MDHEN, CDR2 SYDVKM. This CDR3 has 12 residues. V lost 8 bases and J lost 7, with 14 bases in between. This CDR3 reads CASSGGRSGYTF. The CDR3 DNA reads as TGTGCCAGCTCCGGGGGGCGCAGTGGCTACACCTTC.

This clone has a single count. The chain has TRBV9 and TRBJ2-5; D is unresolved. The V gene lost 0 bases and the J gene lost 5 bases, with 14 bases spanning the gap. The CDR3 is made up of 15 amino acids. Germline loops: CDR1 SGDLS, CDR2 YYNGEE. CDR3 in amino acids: CASSVALASVETQYF. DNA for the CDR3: TGTGCCAGCAGCGTAGCCCTGGCTTCCGTCGAGACCCAGTACTTC.

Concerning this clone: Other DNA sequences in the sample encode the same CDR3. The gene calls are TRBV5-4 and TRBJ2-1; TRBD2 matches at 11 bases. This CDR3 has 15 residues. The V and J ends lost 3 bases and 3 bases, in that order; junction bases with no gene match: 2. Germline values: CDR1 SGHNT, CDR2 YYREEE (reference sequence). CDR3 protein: CASSSGTSGYNEQFF. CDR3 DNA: TGTGCCAGCAGCTCTGGGACTAGCGGCTACAATGAGCAGTTCTTC. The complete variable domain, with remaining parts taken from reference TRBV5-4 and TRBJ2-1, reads ETGVTQSPTHLIKTRGQQVTLRCSSQSGHNTVSWYQQALGQGPQFIFQYYREEENGRGNFPPRFSGLQFPNYSSELNVNALELDDSALYLCASSSGTSGYNEQFFGPGTRLTVL.

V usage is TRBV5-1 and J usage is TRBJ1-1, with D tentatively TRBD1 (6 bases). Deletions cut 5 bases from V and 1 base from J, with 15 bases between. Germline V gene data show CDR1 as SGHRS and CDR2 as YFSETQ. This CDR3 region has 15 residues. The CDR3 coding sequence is TGCGCCAGCAGTTGGGGGCCACAAGAGAACACTGAAGCTTTCTTT. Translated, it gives CASSWGPQENTEAFF.

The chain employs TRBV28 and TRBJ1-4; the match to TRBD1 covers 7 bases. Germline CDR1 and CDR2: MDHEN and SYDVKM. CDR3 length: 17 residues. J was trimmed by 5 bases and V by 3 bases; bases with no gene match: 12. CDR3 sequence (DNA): TGTGCCAGCAGTTTTAGTGGTAGGGGGCTATCAAATGAAAAACTGTTTTTT. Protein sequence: CASSFSGRGLSNEKLFF.

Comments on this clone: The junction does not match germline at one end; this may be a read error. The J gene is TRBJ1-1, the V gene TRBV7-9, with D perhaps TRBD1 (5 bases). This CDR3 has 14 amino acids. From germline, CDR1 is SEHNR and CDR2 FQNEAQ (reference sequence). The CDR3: CSSSLANWAGEAFF. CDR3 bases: TGTTCCAGCAGCTTAGCTAACTGGGCAGGGGAAGCTTTCTTT.

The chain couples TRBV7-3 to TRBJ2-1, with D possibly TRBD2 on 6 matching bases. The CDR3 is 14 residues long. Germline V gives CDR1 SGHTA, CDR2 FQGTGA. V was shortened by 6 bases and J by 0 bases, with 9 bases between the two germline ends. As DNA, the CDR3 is TGTGCCAGCAGGCGGGACTCCTCCTACAATGAGCAGTTCTTC. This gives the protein CASRRDSSYNEQFF.

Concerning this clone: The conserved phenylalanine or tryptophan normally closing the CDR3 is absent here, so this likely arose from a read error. The CDR3 DNA follows: TGCGCCAGCAGCCGGACAGGCGGAGGCTACACCGTC. It is translated as CASSRTGGGYTV. V and J are TRBV4-1 and TRBJ1-2; 7 positions match TRBD1. Germline CDR1 reads MGHRA; CDR2 reads YSYEKL. CDR3 length equals 12 residues. The ends lost 4 bases at V and 8 bases at J; junction bases unmatched: 4.

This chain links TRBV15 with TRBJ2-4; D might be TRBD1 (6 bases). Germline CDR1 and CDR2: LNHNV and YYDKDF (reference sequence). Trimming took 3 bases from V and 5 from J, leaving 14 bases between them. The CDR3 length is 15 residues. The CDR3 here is CATSSPGQKENIQYF. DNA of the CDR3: TGTGCCACCAGCAGCCCTGGACAGAAGGAAAACATTCAGTACTTC.

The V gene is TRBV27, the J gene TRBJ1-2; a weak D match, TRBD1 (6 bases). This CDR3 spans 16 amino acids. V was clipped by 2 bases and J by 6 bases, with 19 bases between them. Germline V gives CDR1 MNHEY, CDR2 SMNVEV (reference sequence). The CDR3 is CASSLSRSGGGHGYTF. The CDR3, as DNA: TGTGCCAGCAGTTTAAGTCGGAGTGGGGGCGGGCATGGCTACACCTTC.